Here is one TCR beta chain with its context. Its antigen is not known. Unique molecular identifiers tagged every individual TCR cDNA molecule. TCRdb re-called the 5' RACE reads through MiXCR, storing one row per CDR3 protein. Here the sample spans about 92,000 distinct CDR3 sequences, around 12% being singletons. These data are taken from a study of spatial heterogeneity in lung cancer. On the study more broadly: Every unique TCR and UMI combination, on average, appeared more than ten times in raw reads. Study-level points and caveats: At resection, ubiquitous expanded tumor TCRs appeared in blood more than at follow-up.

The time point here: sample taken at primary tumor resection. In each case, whole RNA from tumor, nontumor lung or frozen PBMC was sequenced unsorted. The approximately 77 donors had untreated early-stage non-small cell lung cancer. Germline loops: CDR1 LGHNA, CDR2 YNFKEQ. Trimming left V 4 bases short and J 7 bases short, with 11 bases between. This CDR3 region has 13 residues. Sequences were derived from PBMCs, sampled at surgery. V usage is TRBV4-2 and J usage is TRBJ2-1; the D is unclear. This TCR was recovered from a male donor with early-stage non-small cell lung cancer. CDR3 bases: TGTGCCAGCAGCCCTCAGGCGAGGAATGAGCAGTTCTTC. It is translated as CASSPQARNEQFF.